A selection of T cell receptor beta chains follows, all from one sample in a study of T-cell reconstitution after alpha-beta-depleted transplantation in children. TCRdb reprocessed the PCR reads via MiXCR and lists one record per CDR3 protein. The repertoire holds about 980,000 distinct CDR3 sequences, with about 29% as singletons. Sequenced material: PBMCs, mostly from graft donor cells, taken 360 days after TCRalphabeta/CD19-depleted stem cell transplant. Every receptor here comes from a boy younger than two who had a stem cell transplant for SCID, so the T cells may come from the graft donor. CDR3s include the opening cysteine and the closing phenylalanine or tryptophan. For some rows the clone size is stated as once, few or many, or as a class when expanded; others skip it.

TRBV29-1	NA	TRBJ2-3	CSVEALTYSSTDTQYF
TRBV12-3/TRBV12-4	NA	TRBJ2-5	CASSLGQGAWTQYF
TRBV20-1	NA	TRBJ1-5	CSARAPGRPSRQPQHF
TRBV15	few	TRBJ1-4	CATSREDRVDEKLFF
TRBV11-1	few	TRBJ2-1	CASSLGLAGIPSYNEQFF
TRBV5-1	few	TRBJ2-7	CASSLTGKGSYEQYF
TRBV6-1	NA	TRBJ2-1	CASSESSGSGTAWEQFF
TRBV5-1	few	TRBJ1-1	CASSLEKSHTEAFF
TRBV4-1	few	TRBJ1-1	CASSHADEAFF
TRBV18	once	TRBJ2-1	CASSPQGENNNEQFF
TRBV15	NA	TRBJ1-5	CATRGQGTVGNQPQHF
TRBV4-2	NA	TRBJ2-7	CASSQEPGLVYEQYF
TRBV20-1	many	TRBJ2-1	CSASAGTSGGNEQFF
TRBV5-1	few	TRBJ2-3	CASSLSLSTADTQYF
TRBV7-2	NA	TRBJ2-3	CASSLAAGDADTQYF
TRBV11-2	NA	TRBJ2-3	CASSPGQGTQYF
TRBV6-5	once	TRBJ2-2	CASSYSTGWNTGELFF
TRBV15	few	TRBJ2-6	CATSRDSGSGANVLTF
TRBV4-1	few	TRBJ2-7	CASSKGQGPYEQYF
TRBV29-1	NA	TRBJ1-1	CSGQGDTEAFF
TRBV6-5	once	TRBJ2-1	CASSYTTGGGYNEQFF
TRBV29-1	few	TRBJ2-5	CSVVGPIETQYF
TRBV29-1	NA	TRBJ2-1	CSVEGLAGGRVYNEQFF
TRBV29-1	NA	TRBJ2-1	CSVDGFGWGEQFF
TRBV7-2	few	TRBJ2-2	CASSWQATNTGELFF
TRBV2	NA	TRBJ2-2	CASNSRARELFF
TRBV28	NA	TRBJ1-5	CASSFLAGASNQPQHF
TRBV27	many	TRBJ1-1	CASSSRTGGHTEAFF
TRBV12-3/TRBV12-4	NA	TRBJ2-1	CASSRTGGADNEQFF
TRBV9	NA	TRBJ2-1	CASSLSSVGAVGNNGDEQFF
TRBV28	few	TRBJ2-3	CASSGTGDTDTQYF
TRBV28	few	TRBJ1-1	CASSHVGYEAFF
TRBV5-1	few	TRBJ2-1	CASSLVGLGPYNEQFF
TRBV12-3/TRBV12-4	few	TRBJ1-1	CASRSPRNTEAFF
TRBV18	NA	TRBJ2-2	CASSPGQRAGELFF
TRBV19	NA	TRBJ1-5	CASSPAGWRRNQPQHF
TRBV12-3/TRBV12-4	NA	TRBJ2-2	CASWTSGGAGELFF
TRBV2	NA	TRBJ2-7	CASSPWETYEQYF
TRBV4-2	NA	TRBJ2-1	CASSQEERAGGQYNEQFF
TRBV27	NA	TRBJ1-1	CASTPTGGAGKAFF
TRBV4-2	NA	TRBJ1-1	CASSQGREGRAEENTEAFF
TRBV10-2	NA	TRBJ2-7	CASSGRPGYEQYF
TRBV20-1	few	TRBJ2-3	CSARDLGLRPDTQYF
TRBV9	NA	TRBJ2-2	CASSVDAWGPNTGELFF